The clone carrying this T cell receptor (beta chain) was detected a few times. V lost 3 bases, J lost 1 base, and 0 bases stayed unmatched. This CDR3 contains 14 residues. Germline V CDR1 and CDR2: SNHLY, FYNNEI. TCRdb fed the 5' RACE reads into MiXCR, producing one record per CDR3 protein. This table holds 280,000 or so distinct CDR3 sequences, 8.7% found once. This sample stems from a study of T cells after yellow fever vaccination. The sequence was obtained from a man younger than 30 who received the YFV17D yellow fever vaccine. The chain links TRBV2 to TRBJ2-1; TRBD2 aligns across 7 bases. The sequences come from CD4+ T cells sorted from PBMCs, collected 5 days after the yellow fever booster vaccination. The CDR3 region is CASSERGSYNEQFF. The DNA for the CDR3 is TGTGCCAGCAGTGAGCGGGGGTCCTACAATGAGCAGTTCTTC.